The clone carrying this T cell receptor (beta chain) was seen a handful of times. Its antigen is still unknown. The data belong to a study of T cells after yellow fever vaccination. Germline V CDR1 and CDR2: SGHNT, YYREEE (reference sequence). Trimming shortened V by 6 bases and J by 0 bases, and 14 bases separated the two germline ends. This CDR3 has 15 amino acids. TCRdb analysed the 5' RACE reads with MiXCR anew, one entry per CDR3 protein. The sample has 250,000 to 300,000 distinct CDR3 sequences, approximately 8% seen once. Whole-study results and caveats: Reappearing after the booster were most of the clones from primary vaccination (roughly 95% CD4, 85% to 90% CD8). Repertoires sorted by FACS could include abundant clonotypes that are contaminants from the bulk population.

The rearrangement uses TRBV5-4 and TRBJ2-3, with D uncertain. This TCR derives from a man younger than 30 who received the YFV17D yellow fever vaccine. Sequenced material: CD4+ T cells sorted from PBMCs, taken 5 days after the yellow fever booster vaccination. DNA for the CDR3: TGTGCCAGCACCTCAGCACCTTCGAGCACAGATACGCAGTATTTT. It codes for CASTSAPSSTDTQYF.